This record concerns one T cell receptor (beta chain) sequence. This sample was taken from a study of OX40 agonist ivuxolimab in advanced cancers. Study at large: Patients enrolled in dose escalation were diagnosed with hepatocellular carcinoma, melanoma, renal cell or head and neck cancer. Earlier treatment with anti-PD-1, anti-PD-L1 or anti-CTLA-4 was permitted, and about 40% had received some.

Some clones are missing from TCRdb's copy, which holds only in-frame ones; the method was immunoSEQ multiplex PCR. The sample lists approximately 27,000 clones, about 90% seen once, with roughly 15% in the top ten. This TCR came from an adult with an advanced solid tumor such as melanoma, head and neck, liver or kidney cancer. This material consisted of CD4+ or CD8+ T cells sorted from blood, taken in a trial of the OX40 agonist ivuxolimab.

The chain's CDR3 is CASSSFHTSAYTGELFF. In DNA, the CDR3 is TGTGCCAGCAGCTCATTCCATACTAGCGCTTACACCGGGGAGCTGTTTTTT. J is TRBJ2-2 and V is TRBV4-2; TRBD2 agrees at 7 bases. J gave up 3 bases and V 5 bases, and 12 bases lay outside the gene matches. Germline V gene sequence: CDR1 LGHNA, CDR2 YNFKEQ. The CDR3 sequence is 17 residues long.